One and the same sample provided the 24 T cell receptor beta chains below, sequenced in a study of blood T cell repertoires in COVID-19. Generated by immunoSEQ multiplex PCR, the TCRdb table keeps only in-frame clones and is missing some. The sample gives around 120,000 clones, 75% to 90% of which show up once; approximately 7.7% is in the top ten. Input material: peripheral blood. The source is a human donor in a cohort sampled during active COVID-19.

J is TRBJ1-3 and V is TRBV2; 7 positions agree with TRBD1. After removal of 5 bases from V and 7 bases from J, the junction contained 5 bases not matched to a gene. CDR1 is SNHLY, CDR2 FYNNEI, per germline. The CDR3 is made up of 13 amino acids. As DNA, the CDR3 is TGTGCCAGCAGTTGGGACAGAGAGAACACCATATATTTT. It codes for CASSWDRENTIYF.

This chain joins TRBV11-2 and TRBJ1-2; 7 bases match TRBD1. The V and J ends lost 6 bases and 4 bases, in that order; junction bases with no gene match: 5. Germline CDR1 and CDR2: SGHAT and FQNNGV. CDR3 length equals 13 residues. CDR3 in amino acids: CASRRQGSYGYTF. The CDR3 bases are TGTGCCAGCAGACGACAGGGAAGCTATGGCTACACCTTC.

The J gene is TRBJ2-7, the V gene TRBV27; 15 bases are a match to TRBD2. The junction had 13 bases not matched to a gene; V was cut back by 8 bases and J by 2 bases. The CDR3 has 18 amino acids. Per the germline V gene, CDR1 is MNHEY and CDR2 is SMNVEV (reference sequence). The CDR3 coding sequence is TGTGCCAGCCTCAAATCTCCGGGACTAGCGGGAGGCACCTACGAGCAGTACTTC. Translation: CASLKSPGLAGGTYEQYF.

This chain joins TRBV12-3 or TRBV12-4 and TRBJ2-3; D not resolved. CDR3 length: 13 residues. V lost 5 bases, J lost 3 bases, and 9 bases lay in between. CDR3 residues: CASSPSITDTQYF. For the CDR3, the DNA is TGTGCCAGCAGTCCCAGTATTACAGATACGCAGTATTTT.

The CDR3 here is CASSSQGKNQPQHF. The CDR3 bases are TGTGCCAGCAGCTCCCAGGGGAAAAATCAGCCCCAGCATTTT. The rearrangement uses TRBV3-1 (or the pseudogene TRBV3-2) and TRBJ1-5; maybe TRBD1 (6 bases). Trimming removed 5 bases from V and 4 bases from J, with 12 bases in between. The germline V gene has CDR1 LGHDT and CDR2 YNNKEL (reference sequence). There are 14 residues in the CDR3.

The chain recombines TRBV5-8 with TRBJ1-5; TRBD1 is a possible D gene (6 bases). The V gene's germline CDR1 is SGHTS and CDR2 YDEGEE. This CDR3 has 12 residues. The V and J ends lost 5 bases and 7 bases respectively, with 10 bases between them. CDR3 loop: CASSPRGQPQHF. CDR3 nucleotides: TGTGCCAGCAGTCCCAGGGGACAGCCCCAGCATTTT.

V is TRBV29-1 and J is TRBJ2-2, with a tentative D call TRBD1 (5 bases). The germline gives CDR1 SQVTM, CDR2 ANQGSEA. The V end lost 6 bases, the J end lost 3 bases, and 14 bases lay between the germline ends. The CDR3 covers 14 residues. CDR3 DNA: TGCAGCGTCCCTCTGGGGCCTGACACCGGGGAGCTGTTTTTT. Translation gives CSVPLGPDTGELFF.

The V call is TRBV19, the J call TRBJ1-6; 7 bases are shared with TRBD1. The CDR3 is 14 residues long. Germline V CDR1 and CDR2: LNHDA, SQIVND (reference sequence). The V segment lost 5 bases and the J segment 8 bases; nucleotides outside the gene matches: 6. CDR3 sequence reads: CASSLNTGDSPLHF. DNA of the CDR3: TGTGCCAGTAGTTTAAACACAGGGGATTCACCCCTCCACTTT. The full variable domain, completed using reference TRBV19 and TRBJ1-6, is DGGITQSPKYLFRKEGQNVTLSCEQNLNHDAMYWYRQDPGQGLRLIYYSQIVNDFQKGDIAEGYSVSREKKESFPLTVTSAQKNPTAFYLCASSLNTGDSPLHFGNGTRLTVT.

This sequence joins TRBV11-2 and TRBJ2-3; 7 bases are shared with TRBD1. The CDR3 runs 16 residues. CDR1 is SGHAT, CDR2 FQNNGV, per germline. The V and J ends lost 5 bases and 1 base, in that order; junction bases with no gene match: 9. Here the CDR3 reads CASSRIDRVRTDTQYF. Written as DNA, the CDR3 is TGTGCCAGCAGCCGAATCGACAGGGTTCGCACAGATACGCAGTATTTT.

The chain links TRBV7-8 to TRBJ2-3, with 9 bases lining up with TRBD2. The CDR3 covers 19 residues. CDR1 and CDR2 (germline): SGHVS, FQNEAQ. With 3 bases clipped from V and 0 bases from J, the junction kept 13 bases outside the gene matches. This chain's CDR3 is CASSFMTSGTIPSTDTQYF. The DNA for the CDR3 is TGTGCCAGCAGCTTCATGACTAGCGGAACAATCCCTAGCACAGATACGCAGTATTTT.

The V call is TRBV2, the J call TRBJ1-2; D might be TRBD1 (5 bases). This CDR3 is built from 14 residues. CDR1 is SNHLY, CDR2 FYNNEI, per germline. Trimming left V 6 bases short and J 6 bases short, with 17 bases between. The CDR3 DNA follows: TGTGCCAGCAGAGATAGGGGTCCGTCCCATGGCTACACCTTC. As protein: CASRDRGPSHGYTF.

The genes are TRBV4-1 and TRBJ2-2; 7 bases are a match to TRBD1. V lost 2 bases to trimming and J lost 4 bases; unmatched junction nucleotides: 4. Germline lookup yields CDR1 MGHRA and CDR2 YSYEKL. The length of the CDR3 is 15 residues. The CDR3 here is CASSQLDRVTGELFF. The CDR3 DNA reads as TGCGCCAGCAGCCAACTCGACAGGGTCACCGGGGAGCTGTTTTTT.

V and J are TRBV12-5 and TRBJ2-7; 9 nucleotides agree with TRBD1. The CDR3 spans 15 residues. Germline V gives CDR1 LGHNT, CDR2 FRNRAP. J lost 3 bases, V lost 1 base, and 4 bases had no gene match. CDR3 sequence: CASGLAGTGNYEQYF. The CDR3 DNA reads TGTGCTAGTGGTTTGGCCGGGACAGGGAACTACGAGCAGTACTTC.

The chain is built from TRBV7-9 and TRBJ1-3, with D possibly being TRBD1 (6 bases). The CDR3 sequence is 16 residues long. Germline CDR1 and CDR2: SEHNR and FQNEAQ (reference sequence). Trimming took 5 bases from V and 0 from J, leaving 14 bases between them. The CDR3 DNA reads as TGTGCCAGCAGCGTCCGGGACACCTACTCTGGAAACACCATATATTTT. This gives the protein CASSVRDTYSGNTIYF.

The CDR3 loop is CASSIGDRGSYEQYF. In DNA form, the CDR3 reads TGCGCCAGCAGTATTGGAGACAGGGGATCCTACGAGCAGTACTTC. The rearrangement joins TRBV5-1 to TRBJ2-7; 8 bases fit TRBD1. Germline lookup yields CDR1 SGHRS and CDR2 YFSETQ. The CDR3 runs 15 residues. V lost 5 bases to trimming and J lost 1 base; unmatched junction nucleotides: 8.

The chain couples TRBV5-6 to TRBJ2-1; 9 nucleotides line up with TRBD1. Germline CDR1 reads SGHDT; CDR2 reads YYEEEE. The CDR3 spans 16 residues. With 2 bases clipped from V and 4 bases from J, the junction kept 7 bases outside the gene matches. The CDR3 sequence: CASSFEQTGGYNEQFF. The CDR3 coding sequence is TGTGCCAGCAGCTTCGAGCAGACAGGGGGGTACAATGAGCAGTTCTTC. Full variable domain (outside the CDR3, taken from reference TRBV5-6 and TRBJ2-1): DAGVTQSPTHLIKTRGQQVTLRCSPKSGHDTVSWYQQALGQGPQFIFQYYEEEERQRGNFPDRFSGHQFPNYSSELNVNALLLGDSALYLCASSFEQTGGYNEQFFGPGTRLTVL.

CDR3 loop: CASSTQGSGNTIYF. The CDR3 bases are TGTGCCAGCTCGACACAGGGGTCTGGAAACACCATATATTTT. The V gene is TRBV18, the J gene TRBJ1-3; 7 positions agree with TRBD1. Germline V lookup: CDR1 KGHSH, CDR2 LQKENI. V gave up 6 bases and J gave up 1 base; unmatched junction bases: 3. The CDR3 is made up of 14 amino acids.

The chain is built from TRBV18 and TRBJ1-1; D uncertain. The CDR3 has 14 amino acids. The germline V and J ends were trimmed by 1 base and 2 bases, with 8 bases remaining between them. Germline CDR1 is KGHSH and CDR2 is LQKENI. The CDR3 reads CASSPRSDNTEAFF. DNA for the CDR3: TGTGCCAGCTCACCACGATCAGATAACACTGAAGCTTTCTTT.

The chain employs TRBV4-1 and TRBJ1-5; the D gene is possibly TRBD1 (6 bases). With 1 base removed from V and 3 bases from J, the gap between germline ends came to 10 bases. The germline V gene encodes CDR1 MGHRA and CDR2 YSYEKL. This CDR3 spans 15 amino acids. CDR3 protein: CASSQGRGFNQPQHF. For the CDR3, the DNA is TGCGCCAGCAGCCAAGGTAGGGGGTTCAATCAGCCCCAGCATTTT.

This chain joins TRBV24-1 and TRBJ2-1; TRBD2 aligns across 12 bases. The CDR3 has 15 amino acids. Trimming at V came to 4 bases and at J to 6 bases, leaving 3 bases not matched to a gene. Looked up from germline, CDR1 is KGHDR and CDR2 is SFDVKD. The DNA of the CDR3 is TGTGCCACCAGTGACCCGACTAGCGGGAGCAATGAGCAGTTCTTC. It yields the protein CATSDPTSGSNEQFF.

The rearrangement joins TRBV28 to TRBJ2-7, with 10 bases aligning to TRBD1. Trimming removed 6 bases from V and 6 bases from J; junction bases left unmatched: 8. Germline CDR1 and CDR2: MDHEN and SYDVKM. The CDR3 length is 14 residues. CDR3 nucleotide sequence: TGTGCCAGCAGCATCCGGACAGGGGGTGGCGAGCAGTACTTC. The encoded protein is CASSIRTGGGEQYF.

This clone has more than one count but fewer than ten. This sequence joins TRBV7-8 and TRBJ2-5; 7 bases line up with TRBD2. CDR1 and CDR2 from the germline V gene are SGHVS and FQNEAQ. V gave up 4 bases and J gave up 1 base; unmatched junction bases: 6. The CDR3 length is 15 residues. The CDR3 is CASSYLAVTQETQYF. The CDR3 nucleotides are TGTGCCAGCAGCTACCTAGCGGTAACCCAAGAGACCCAGTACTTC. The variable domain in full, with the rest retrieved from reference TRBV7-8 and TRBJ2-5, is GAGVSQSPRYKVAKRGQDVALRCDPISGHVSLFWYQQALGQGPEFLTYFQNEAQLDKSGLPSDRFFAERPEGSVSTLKIQRTQQEDSAVYLCASSYLAVTQETQYFGPGTRLLVL.

V gene TRBV5-8 combines with J gene TRBJ1-2; D remains ambiguous. The V and J ends lost 0 bases and 3 bases respectively, with 9 bases between them. The germline V gene has CDR1 SGHTS and CDR2 YDEGEE. The CDR3 runs 14 residues. The CDR3 spells CASSLAFLYYGYTF. DNA of the CDR3: TGTGCCAGCAGCTTGGCCTTCCTCTACTATGGCTACACCTTC.

The chain links TRBV27 to TRBJ1-5, with 7 bases that match TRBD1. With V trimmed by 6 bases and J by 7 bases, 6 bases remained unmatched. CDR1 is MNHEY and CDR2 is SMNVEV in the germline V gene (reference sequence). The CDR3 sequence is 13 residues long. The CDR3 DNA reads as TGTGCCAGCAGCCCAGACAGGGAACAGCCCCAGCATTTT. It encodes CASSPDREQPQHF.